This TCR beta chain came from a study of radiotherapy plus CTLA-4 blockade in lung cancer. V shed 0 bases and J 4 bases; nucleotides not matched to a gene: 6. Germline values: CDR1 MNHEY, CDR2 SVGAGI. There are 16 residues in the CDR3. A note on this clone: Its antigen is undetermined.

The repertoire was sequenced with immunoSEQ multiplex PCR; TCRdb's copy has only in-frame clones and lacks some. The sample has about 98,000 clones, approximately 85% seen once; the top ten hold approximately 3.4%. General study results and limits: After treatment with radiotherapy plus ipilimumab, TCR clones that came from the tumor expanded in blood. Reported findings show early blood T cell clone dynamics, with interferon-beta, best predicted response.

This TCR was sampled from a human donor with non-small cell lung cancer who had a partial response to radiotherapy plus ipilimumab. The input for sequencing was peripheral blood, taken from a patient treated with radiotherapy plus ipilimumab. The chain has TRBV6-5 and TRBJ2-3; 8 positions agree with TRBD2. The CDR3 DNA sequence: TGTGCCAGCAGTTACTCCGCCGGGACTAGGTCAGATACGCAGTATTTT. Its translation: CASSYSAGTRSDTQYF.